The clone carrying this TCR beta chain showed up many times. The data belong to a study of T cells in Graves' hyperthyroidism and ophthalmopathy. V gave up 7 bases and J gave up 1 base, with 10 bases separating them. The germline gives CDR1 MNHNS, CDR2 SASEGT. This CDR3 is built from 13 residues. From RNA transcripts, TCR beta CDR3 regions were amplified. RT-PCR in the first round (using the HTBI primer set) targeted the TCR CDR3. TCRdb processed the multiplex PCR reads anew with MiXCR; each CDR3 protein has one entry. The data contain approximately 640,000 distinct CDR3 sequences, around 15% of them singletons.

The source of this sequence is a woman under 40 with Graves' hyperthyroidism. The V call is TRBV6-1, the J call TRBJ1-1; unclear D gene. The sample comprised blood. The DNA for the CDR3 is TGTGCCAGCACCCTACACTGGAACACTGAAGCTTTCTTT. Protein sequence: CASTLHWNTEAFF.